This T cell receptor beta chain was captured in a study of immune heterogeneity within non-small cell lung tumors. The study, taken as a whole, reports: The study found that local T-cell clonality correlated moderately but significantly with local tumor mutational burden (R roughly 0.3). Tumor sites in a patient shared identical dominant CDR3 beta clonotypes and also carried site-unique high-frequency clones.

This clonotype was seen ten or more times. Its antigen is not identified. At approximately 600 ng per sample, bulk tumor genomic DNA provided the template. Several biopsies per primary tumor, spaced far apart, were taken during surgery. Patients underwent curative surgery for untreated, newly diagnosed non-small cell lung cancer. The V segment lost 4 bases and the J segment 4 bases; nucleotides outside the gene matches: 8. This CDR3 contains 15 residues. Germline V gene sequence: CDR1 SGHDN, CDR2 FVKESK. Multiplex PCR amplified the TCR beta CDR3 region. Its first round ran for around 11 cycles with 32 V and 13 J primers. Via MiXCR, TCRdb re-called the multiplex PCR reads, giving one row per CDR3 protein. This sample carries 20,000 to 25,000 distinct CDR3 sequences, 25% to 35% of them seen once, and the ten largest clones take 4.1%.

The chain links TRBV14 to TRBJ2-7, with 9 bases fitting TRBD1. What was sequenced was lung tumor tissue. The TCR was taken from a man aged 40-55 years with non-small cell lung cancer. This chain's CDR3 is CASSPTGTGPYEQYF. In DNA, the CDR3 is TGTGCCAGCAGCCCAACCGGGACAGGGCCATACGAGCAGTACTTC.